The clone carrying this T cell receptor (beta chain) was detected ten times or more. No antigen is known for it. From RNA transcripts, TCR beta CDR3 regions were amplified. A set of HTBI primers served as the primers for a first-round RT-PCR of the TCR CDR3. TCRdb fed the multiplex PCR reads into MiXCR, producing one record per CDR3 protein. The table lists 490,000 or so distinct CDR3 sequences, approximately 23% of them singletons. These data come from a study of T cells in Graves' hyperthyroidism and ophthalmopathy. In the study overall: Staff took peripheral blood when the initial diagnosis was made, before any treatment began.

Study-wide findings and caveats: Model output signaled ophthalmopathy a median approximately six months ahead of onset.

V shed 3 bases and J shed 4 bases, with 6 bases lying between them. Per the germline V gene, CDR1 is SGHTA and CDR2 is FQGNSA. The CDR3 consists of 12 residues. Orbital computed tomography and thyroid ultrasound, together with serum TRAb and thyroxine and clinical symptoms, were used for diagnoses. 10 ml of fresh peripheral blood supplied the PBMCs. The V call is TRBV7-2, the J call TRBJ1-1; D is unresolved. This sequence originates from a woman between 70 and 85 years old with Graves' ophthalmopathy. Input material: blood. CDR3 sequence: CASSFGRTEAFF. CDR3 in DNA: TGTGCCAGCAGCTTTGGGCGCACTGAAGCTTTCTTT.